Sequencing of this T cell receptor (beta chain) was carried out in a study of blood T cell repertoires in COVID-19. On the study more broadly: The analysed material was cDNA or gDNA that came from T cells, B-cell-depleted T cells, or PBMCs.

How the authors handled the data: Amplification from reference gene primers served as the basis for estimated nucleated cell counts. Some clones are missing from TCRdb's copy, which holds only in-frame ones; the method was immunoSEQ multiplex PCR. V, J and clone size are taken as reported in that table, and D and trimming were inferred from the DNA itself. The table includes 390,000 or so clones, 86% detected once. Germline lookup yields CDR1 SQVTM and CDR2 ANQGSEA. The CDR3 totals 14 residues. V was pared by 7 bases and J by 5 bases, with 10 bases of the junction left unmatched. The TCR sequence derives from a woman aged 25-40 years with active or convalescent COVID-19. This sequence joins TRBV29-1 and TRBJ2-1; TRBD2 aligns across 8 bases. The sample was peripheral blood. The CDR3 DNA sequence: TGCAGCGCCAGACTACTAGCGGAAAACAATGAGCAGTTCTTC. Its protein is CSARLLAENNEQFF.